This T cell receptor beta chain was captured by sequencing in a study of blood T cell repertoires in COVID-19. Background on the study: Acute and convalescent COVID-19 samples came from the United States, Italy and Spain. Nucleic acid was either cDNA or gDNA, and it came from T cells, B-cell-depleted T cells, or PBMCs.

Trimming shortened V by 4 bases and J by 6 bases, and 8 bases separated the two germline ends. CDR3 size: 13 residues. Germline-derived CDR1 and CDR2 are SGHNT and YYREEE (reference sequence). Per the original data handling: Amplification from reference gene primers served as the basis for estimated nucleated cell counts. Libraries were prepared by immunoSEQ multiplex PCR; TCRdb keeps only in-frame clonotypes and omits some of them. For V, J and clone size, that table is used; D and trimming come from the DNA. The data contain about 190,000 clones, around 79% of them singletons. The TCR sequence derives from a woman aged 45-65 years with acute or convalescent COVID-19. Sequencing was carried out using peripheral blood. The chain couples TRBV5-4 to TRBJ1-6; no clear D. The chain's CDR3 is CASSPYPNSPLHF. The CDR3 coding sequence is TGTGCCAGCAGCCCGTATCCTAATTCACCCCTCCACTTT.